Following are 11 T cell receptor beta chains from one sample sequenced in a study of molecular identifiers for immune sequencing clone quantification. TCRdb re-derived calls from the PCR reads in MiXCR, one entry per CDR3 protein. The sample gives hundreds of thousands of distinct CDR3 sequences, around 25% of which show up once; 0.6% to 0.9% is in the top ten. Sequenced sample: naive CD8+ T cells from blood, with Jurkat cell RNA spiked in. Subset: FACS-sorted CD8+CD4-CCR7+CD45RA+ naive T cells. The receptors were gathered from a human donor in good health. Some libraries in this study had Jurkat cell RNA spiked in.

The rearrangement uses TRBV20-1 and TRBJ2-5; a weak D match, TRBD2 (6 bases). V was clipped by 2 bases and J by 8 bases, with 21 bases between them. CDR1 DFQATT and CDR2 SNEGSKA come from the germline V gene (reference sequence). CDR3 length equals 15 residues. The CDR3 bases are TGCAGTGCTAGACCAAGGGAGGTTTCAAGATCAACCCAGTACTTC. Translated, it gives CSARPREVSRSTQYF.

This clonotype came up a few times. CDR3 loop: CAWTLAGPTDTQYF. As DNA, the CDR3 is TGTGCCTGGACCCTAGCGGGGCCCACAGATACGCAGTATTTT. The rearrangement uses TRBV30 and TRBJ2-3, with TRBD2 identical over 9 bases. Germline CDR1 reads GTSNPN; CDR2 reads SVGIG (reference sequence). J gave up 2 bases and V 4 bases, and 4 bases lay outside the gene matches. The CDR3 has 14 amino acids.

Notes on this clonotype: Germline and junction disagree at one end, which may indicate a read error. The chain joins TRBV19 to TRBJ1-1; D might be TRBD1 (5 bases). CDR3 size: 14 residues. Germline CDR1 and CDR2: LNHDA and SQIVND (reference sequence). CDR3 loop: CANSIVGEKAEAFF. The CDR3 DNA reads as TGTGCCAATAGTATTGTGGGGGAAAAAGCTGAAGCTTTCTTT.

The sample holds many counts of this clonotype. This chain links TRBV19 with TRBJ1-2; no reliable D call. CDR1 and CDR2 from the germline V gene are LNHDA and SQIVND (reference sequence). The CDR3 runs to 13 residues. Trimming cost V 3 bases and J 0 bases, with 5 bases left between them. CDR3 amino acids: CASSMWPNYGYTF. CDR3 DNA: TGTGCCAGTAGTATGTGGCCTAACTATGGCTACACCTTC.

Ten or more counts support this clonotype. V is TRBV13 and J is TRBJ2-7; D assignment may be TRBD1 or TRBD2 (6 bases each). The ends were cut back, 5 bases at V and 5 bases at J, with 13 bases in the middle. The CDR3 is 13 residues long. Germline CDR1 reads PRHDT; CDR2 reads FYEKMQ (reference sequence). The CDR3 spells CASSPGASDEQYF. For the CDR3, the DNA is TGTGCCAGCAGCCCGGGGGCCTCGGACGAGCAGTACTTC.

The rearrangement uses TRBV20-1 and TRBJ1-1; 11 positions agree with TRBD1. This CDR3 has 17 residues. Trimming cost V 3 bases and J 1 base; bases outside gene matches: 10. CDR1 is DFQATT, CDR2 SNEGSKA, per germline (reference sequence). The CDR3 bases are TGCAGTGCTAGCGGGGACAGGGGGTTGAGTTGGAACACTGAAGCTTTCTTT. As protein: CSASGDRGLSWNTEAFF.

This chain joins TRBV7-9 and TRBJ2-7; D not certain. The ends were cut back, 2 bases at V and 3 bases at J, with 8 bases in the middle. This CDR3 is built from 13 residues. Per the germline V gene, CDR1 is SEHNR and CDR2 is FQNEAQ (reference sequence). The CDR3 spells CASSLSHRYEQYF. The DNA of the CDR3 is TGTGCCAGCAGCTTATCTCATCGCTACGAGCAGTACTTC.

Concerning this clonotype itself: At one boundary the junction diverges from the germline segment, which might be a read error. This chain joins TRBV9 and TRBJ2-3, with D maybe TRBD1 (7 bases). In germline, CDR1 is SGDLS, CDR2 YYNGEE. The CDR3 is 15 amino acids. The CDR3 coding sequence is TGTGCCAACAGCGAGGAGGGGACAGCTACAGATACGCAGTATTTT. Translation gives CANSEEGTATDTQYF.

Note on this clonotype: No conserved phenylalanine or tryptophan ends this CDR3, so it is likely a read error. The gene calls are TRBV24-1 and TRBJ2-3, with TRBD2 matching 7 bases. V shed 0 bases, J shed 0 bases, and the junction held 5 bases outside the gene matches. CDR1 is KGHDR, CDR2 SFDVKD, per germline. The CDR3 totals 17 residues. CDR3 region: CATSDLPSGHSTDTQYS. Here the CDR3 DNA reads TGTGCCACCAGTGATTTGCCTAGCGGACATAGCACAGATACGCAGTATTCT.

V gene TRBV19 combines with J gene TRBJ1-5; 8 positions agree with TRBD1. V dropped 3 bases and J dropped 4; count of bases not matched to a gene: 5. CDR3 length: 15 amino acids. Germline V gives CDR1 LNHDA, CDR2 SQIVND (reference sequence). This CDR3 is CASSISQGANQPQHF. The DNA for the CDR3 is TGTGCCAGTAGTATCAGTCAGGGGGCAAATCAGCCCCAGCATTTT.

This clonotype was observed a single time. A much larger clone differs by one base, so this may be a read error. This rearrangement joins TRBV28 to TRBJ2-7; the D is unclear. The CDR3 has 14 amino acids. V was cut by 3 bases and J by 1 base, with 10 bases left in between. Germline loops: CDR1 MDHEN, CDR2 SYDVKM. The CDR3 is CASSFPDGSYEQYF. CDR3 bases: TGTGCCAGCAGTTTCCCGGACGGGTCCTACGAGCAGTACTTC.